This T cell receptor beta chain was sequenced in a study of metastatic and nonmetastatic thyroid tumors. The germline V and J ends were trimmed by 3 bases and 3 bases, with 15 bases remaining between them. There are 16 residues in the CDR3. Germline V gene lookup returns CDR1 SGHAT and CDR2 FQNNGV. Every patient underwent thyroid surgery untreated. TCRdb re-clonotyped the PCR reads through MiXCR. There are some 55,000 clones in the sample; 25% to 35% occur only once, and more than 15% lies in the top ten. The sequencing sample was made of blood. The sequence derives from a female donor with papillary thyroid cancer or a benign thyroid nodule (not recorded which). Some clones in this sample may be carry-over from other donors' samples. This chain uses TRBV11-2 with TRBJ1-3; perhaps TRBD1 as D (5 bases). CDR3 coding DNA: TGTGCCAGCAGCTTTATTCCCGGGGGGTTTGGAAACACCATATATTTT. Amino acid sequence: CASSFIPGGFGNTIYF.